The rows below give T cell receptor beta chains drawn from one sample of a study of blood T cell repertoires in COVID-19. The method was immunoSEQ multiplex PCR; TCRdb's version includes in-frame clones alone and lacks a portion of them. Among some 200,000 clones, around 88% were seen once, and the ten largest hold 1.5%. Sample: peripheral blood. These receptors were obtained from a man younger than 30 with active or convalescent COVID-19. The CDR3 runs from the conserved cysteine through the conserved F or W. The order of the fields is V gene, clone size, D gene, J gene, CDR3 protein, CDR3 DNA. A D gene is named only where the DNA matches it firmly. Some rows mark clone size as missing; the rest say once, few, many or name a class of expanded clone.

v_gene: TRBV19
abundance: -
d_gene: -
j_gene: TRBJ2-7
CDR3aa: CASSIGDTYEQYF
CDR3nt: TGTGCCAGTAGTATAGGGGACACCTACGAGCAGTACTTC

v_gene: TRBV10-1
abundance: -
d_gene: -
j_gene: TRBJ2-1
CDR3aa: CASSSGSPGTPPFF
CDR3nt: TGCGCCAGCAGTAGTGGGAGCCCCGGGACACCTCCGTTCTTC

v_gene: TRBV5-4
abundance: -
d_gene: TRBD1
j_gene: TRBJ1-1
CDR3aa: CASSLGKGAVHTEAFF
CDR3nt: TGTGCCAGCAGCTTGGGAAAGGGGGCGGTGCACACTGAAGCTTTCTTT

v_gene: TRBV5-1
abundance: -
d_gene: TRBD1
j_gene: TRBJ1-5
CDR3aa: CASSLGDRAGNQPQHF
CDR3nt: TGCGCCAGCAGCTTGGGTGACAGGGCAGGCAATCAGCCCCAGCATTTT

v_gene: TRBV19
abundance: -
d_gene: -
j_gene: TRBJ1-5
CDR3aa: CASSIADSNQPQHF
CDR3nt: TGTGCCAGTAGTATAGCAGATAGCAATCAGCCCCAGCATTTT

v_gene: TRBV15
abundance: once
d_gene: TRBD2
j_gene: TRBJ2-1
CDR3aa: CATSTRLAGGNEQFF
CDR3nt: TGTGCCACCAGCACGCGACTAGCGGGAGGAAATGAGCAGTTCTTC

v_gene: TRBV7-2
abundance: -
d_gene: TRBD2
j_gene: TRBJ2-3
CDR3aa: CASSPGLAGGSTDTQYF
CDR3nt: TGTGCCAGCAGCCCCGGACTAGCGGGAGGGAGCACAGATACGCAGTATTTT

v_gene: TRBV18
abundance: -
d_gene: -
j_gene: TRBJ1-4
CDR3aa: CASSAIPGHGNEKLFF
CDR3nt: TGTGCCAGCTCAGCAATACCGGGACACGGTAATGAAAAACTGTTTTTT

v_gene: TRBV25-1
abundance: -
d_gene: TRBD1
j_gene: TRBJ1-3
CDR3aa: CASSDPPDRGLGNTIYF
CDR3nt: TGTGCCAGCAGTGACCCCCCAGACAGGGGGCTTGGAAACACCATATATTTT

v_gene: TRBV4-1
abundance: -
d_gene: -
j_gene: TRBJ2-3
CDR3aa: CASSQHFSGSTDTQYF
CDR3nt: TGCGCCAGCAGCCAACATTTTAGCGGTAGCACAGATACGCAGTATTTT

v_gene: TRBV19
abundance: many
d_gene: -
j_gene: TRBJ1-2
CDR3aa: CASSLGGTTSPGYTF
CDR3nt: TGTGCCAGTAGTCTGGGAGGGACAACCTCGCCAGGCTACACCTTC

v_gene: TRBV5-4
abundance: -
d_gene: -
j_gene: TRBJ2-2
CDR3aa: CASSLEVASNTGELFF
CDR3nt: TGTGCCAGCAGCTTGGAAGTAGCAAGTAACACCGGGGAGCTGTTTTTT

v_gene: TRBV10-2
abundance: -
d_gene: TRBD2
j_gene: TRBJ2-7
CDR3aa: CASLETSGTYEQYF
CDR3nt: TGCGCCAGCCTTGAGACTAGCGGGACCTACGAGCAGTACTTC

v_gene: TRBV11-2
abundance: once
d_gene: -
j_gene: TRBJ1-1
CDR3aa: CASSAGMNTEAFF
CDR3nt: TGTGCCAGCAGCGCCGGGATGAACACTGAAGCTTTCTTT

v_gene: TRBV27
abundance: -
d_gene: TRBD2
j_gene: TRBJ2-1
CDR3aa: CASSPGTSGVNEQFF
CDR3nt: TGTGCCAGCAGCCCGGGCACTAGCGGAGTCAATGAGCAGTTCTTC

v_gene: TRBV29-1
abundance: -
d_gene: TRBD2
j_gene: TRBJ2-1
CDR3aa: CSAPGGSLDEQFF
CDR3nt: TGCAGCGCCCCGGGAGGGTCTTTGGATGAGCAGTTCTTC

v_gene: TRBV5-5
abundance: few
d_gene: -
j_gene: TRBJ1-1
CDR3aa: CASSLWGGRADDEAFF
CDR3nt: TGTGCCAGCAGCTTGTGGGGAGGCAGGGCCGATGATGAAGCTTTCTTT

v_gene: TRBV28
abundance: -
d_gene: -
j_gene: TRBJ2-5
CDR3aa: CASSQTERPPTQYF
CDR3nt: TGTGCCAGCAGTCAAACCGAGCGGCCCCCCACCCAGTACTTC

v_gene: TRBV18
abundance: -
d_gene: TRBD1
j_gene: TRBJ2-1
CDR3aa: CASSPLSGQGGNEQFF
CDR3nt: TGTGCCAGCTCACCATTGTCAGGACAGGGGGGGAATGAGCAGTTCTTC

v_gene: TRBV7-2
abundance: once
d_gene: TRBD2
j_gene: TRBJ2-7
CDR3aa: CASSFFGVAGAYEQYF
CDR3nt: TGTGCCAGCAGCTTTTTTGGGGTAGCGGGGGCCTACGAGCAGTACTTC

v_gene: TRBV30
abundance: -
d_gene: TRBD1
j_gene: TRBJ2-1
CDR3aa: CAWSVNIGTGMYNEQFF
CDR3nt: TGTGCCTGGAGTGTAAATATTGGGACAGGGATGTACAATGAGCAGTTCTTC

v_gene: TRBV19
abundance: -
d_gene: -
j_gene: TRBJ1-3
CDR3aa: CASSIPQGVSGNTIYF
CDR3nt: TGTGCCAGTAGTATACCGCAGGGCGTTTCTGGAAACACCATATATTTT

v_gene: TRBV28
abundance: once
d_gene: TRBD1
j_gene: TRBJ1-2
CDR3aa: CASSFQGVGYTF
CDR3nt: TGTGCCAGCAGTTTTCAGGGGGTGGGCTACACCTTC